A single sample is the source of the 19 T cell receptor beta chains below, sequenced in a study of radiation and T cells in renal cell carcinoma. Libraries were prepared by immunoSEQ multiplex PCR; TCRdb keeps only in-frame clonotypes and omits some of them. The sample holds some 150,000 clones, 80% to 90% seen once. Time point here: blood 2 weeks post-SBRT. The treatment denotes: 15 Gy SBRT to primary tumor, nephrectomy 4 weeks later. The material was blood, obtained from a patient whose treatment included radiotherapy and nephrectomy. These receptors were taken from a woman in her fifties or sixties with renal cell carcinoma.

The sample holds a few counts of this clone. The chain combines TRBV19 with TRBJ1-1, with D maybe TRBD1 (6 bases). Per germline, CDR1 LNHDA and CDR2 SQIVND (reference sequence). The CDR3 is 13 amino acids. Trimming pared 9 bases from V and 1 base from J, leaving 12 bases between. CDR3 loop: CASSPGANTEAFF. In DNA, the CDR3 is TGTGCCAGCTCTCCGGGGGCGAACACTGAAGCTTTCTTT. Full variable domain (remainder filled in from reference TRBV19 and TRBJ1-1): DGGITQSPKYLFRKEGQNVTLSCEQNLNHDAMYWYRQDPGQGLRLIYYSQIVNDFQKGDIAEGYSVSREKKESFPLTVTSAQKNPTAFYLCASSPGANTEAFFGQGTRLTVV.

The table lists this clone with a count of one. This chain joins TRBV19 and TRBJ1-2; unclear D gene. Germline CDR1 reads LNHDA; CDR2 reads SQIVND (reference sequence). V lost 6 bases to trimming and J lost 4 bases, with 24 bases between them. The CDR3 covers 17 residues. The CDR3 spells CASRSHQSQRISYGYTF. DNA for the CDR3: TGTGCCAGTAGAAGTCACCAATCACAGCGTATCTCCTATGGCTACACCTTC.

There are a few counts of this clone. J is TRBJ2-6 and V is TRBV19; no definite D call. The CDR3 sequence is 15 residues long. Trimming took off 3 bases at V and 0 bases at J, with 6 bases between the two ends. The germline V gene encodes CDR1 LNHDA and CDR2 SQIVND (reference sequence). CDR3 nucleotide sequence: TGTGCCAGTAGTATGGTCAGCTCTGGGGCCAACGTCCTGACTTTC. Its translation is CASSMVSSGANVLTF.

The table lists this clone with a count of one. The V gene is TRBV19, the J gene TRBJ1-1, with a weak D call TRBD1 (5 bases). The CDR3 runs 14 residues. Trimming cost V 4 bases and J 4 bases, with 13 bases left between them. Germline V lookup: CDR1 LNHDA, CDR2 SQIVND (reference sequence). CDR3 nucleotides: TGTGCCAGTAGTAGAGGGGACTTCTTCACTGAAGCTTTCTTT. Amino acid sequence: CASSRGDFFTEAFF.

The chain is built from TRBV6-1 and TRBJ2-1; 11 bases fit TRBD2. The CDR3 has 15 residues. Germline trimming cut 6 bases from V and 4 bases from J; bases unmatched to any gene: 5. The germline V gene has CDR1 MNHNS and CDR2 SASEGT. Written as DNA, the CDR3 is TGTGCCAGCAGGGCGACTAGCGGGGCTTACAATGAGCAGTTCTTC. Its translation is CASRATSGAYNEQFF.

The chain recombines TRBV7-8 with TRBJ2-7; no reliable D call. The CDR3 loop spans 16 amino acids. Germline CDR1 is SGHVS and CDR2 is FQNEAQ. Trimming pared 1 base from V and 1 base from J, leaving 14 bases between. In DNA form, the CDR3 reads TGTGCCAGCAGCTTAGGTCGGGCTACGGCGTCCTACGAGCAGTACTTC. Translation gives CASSLGRATASYEQYF.

The table lists this clone with a count of one. CDR3 DNA: TGTGCCAGCAGCTCGACAGGGGGCACAGAGACCCAGTACTTC. The encoded protein is CASSSTGGTETQYF. This chain uses TRBV28 with TRBJ2-5; 10 bases map to TRBD1. Trimming took 6 bases from V and 4 from J; bases not matched to a gene: 5. Germline V gene sequence: CDR1 MDHEN, CDR2 SYDVKM. The CDR3 extends over 14 amino acids.

This chain connects TRBV6-1 to TRBJ2-7; 10 bases map to TRBD1. Germline lookup yields CDR1 MNHNS and CDR2 SASEGT. This CDR3 is 14 amino acids long. After removal of 9 bases from V and 4 bases from J, the junction contained 9 bases not matched to a gene. CDR3 DNA: TGTGCCAGTTCGGTCGACAGGGGGCCTTACGAGCAGTACTTC. Translated, it gives CASSVDRGPYEQYF.

This rearrangement joins TRBV7-3 to TRBJ2-2; D might be TRBD1 (6 bases). Trimming took 2 bases from V and 2 from J, leaving 9 bases between them. The CDR3 runs 15 residues. CDR1 is SGHTA and CDR2 is FQGTGA in the germline V gene. CDR3 DNA: TGTGCCAGCAGCTTAGACAGGCGAAACACCGGGGAGCTGTTTTTT. Its protein product is CASSLDRRNTGELFF. Variable domain in full (rest from reference TRBV7-3 and TRBJ2-2): GAGVSQTPSNKVTEKGKYVELRCDPISGHTALYWYRQSLGQGPEFLIYFQGTGAADDSGLPNDRFFAVRPEGSVSTLKIQRTERGDSAVYLCASSLDRRNTGELFFGEGSRLTVL.

This clone was seen more than once but under ten times. J is TRBJ1-3 and V is TRBV6-6; 7 bases are a match to TRBD1. This CDR3 region has 15 residues. J was trimmed by 4 bases and V by 5 bases; bases with no gene match: 8. From germline, CDR1 is MNHNY and CDR2 SVGAGI (reference sequence). The CDR3 DNA is TGTGCCAGCAGTGGCCGACAGGGTGGAGGAAACACCATATATTTT. Translation gives CASSGRQGGGNTIYF.

The genes are TRBV9 and TRBJ2-3; D is ambiguous. Trimming took 4 bases from V and 10 from J, leaving 16 bases between them. The germline CDR1 and CDR2 sequences are SGDLS and YYNGEE. The CDR3 is 13 amino acids. The chain's CDR3 is CASSPPQSMAQYF. DNA of the CDR3: TGTGCCAGCAGCCCCCCGCAATCCATGGCGCAGTATTTT.

J is TRBJ1-4 and V is TRBV7-2; no clear D. CDR1 and CDR2 (germline): SGHTA, FQGNSA. This CDR3 region has 15 residues. V was trimmed by 4 bases and J by 2 bases, leaving 11 bases between them. The CDR3 DNA follows: TGTGCCAGCAGCTCCCAAAAGGTTACTAATGAAAAACTGTTTTTT. Amino acid sequence: CASSSQKVTNEKLFF.

The chain recombines TRBV4-3 with TRBJ1-2; D unresolved. With 0 bases removed from V and 8 bases from J, the gap between germline ends came to 16 bases. This CDR3 has 15 residues. Germline CDR1 is LGHNA and CDR2 is YSLEER. CDR3 sequence reads: CASSQDLGGAEGYTF. CDR3 nucleotide sequence: TGCGCCAGCAGCCAAGATTTAGGCGGTGCGGAGGGCTACACCTTC.

This chain connects TRBV7-2 to TRBJ2-1; D not resolved. CDR1 is SGHTA and CDR2 is FQGNSA in the germline V gene. The CDR3 spans 15 residues. Trimming took 3 bases from V and 0 from J, leaving 9 bases between them. CDR3 in DNA: TGTGCCAGCAGCTTCAGAGGACGCTCCTACAATGAGCAGTTCTTC. It is translated as CASSFRGRSYNEQFF. The full variable domain, its missing parts supplied by reference TRBV7-2 and TRBJ2-1, is GAGVSQSPSNKVTEKGKDVELRCDPISGHTALYWYRQSLGQGLEFLIYFQGNSAPDKSGLPSDRFSAERTGGSVSTLTIQRTQQEDSAVYLCASSFRGRSYNEQFFGPGTRLTVL.

The count of this clone is one. This chain uses TRBV5-1 with TRBJ2-7, with 7 bases identical to TRBD2. V lost 2 bases to trimming and J lost 1 base; unmatched junction nucleotides: 9. Per germline, CDR1 SGHRS and CDR2 YFSETQ. The CDR3 contains 16 residues. The CDR3 DNA is TGCGCCAGCAGCTTCTTGGCGGGGGAACTTTCCTACGAGCAGTACTTC. Its protein product is CASSFLAGELSYEQYF.

The rearrangement joins TRBV19 to TRBJ1-6, with 8 bases identical to TRBD1. The J segment lost 11 bases and the V segment lost 4 bases, leaving 7 bases of the junction unmatched. From germline, CDR1 is LNHDA and CDR2 SQIVND (reference sequence). The CDR3 sequence is 14 residues long. CDR3 DNA: TGTGCCAGTAGTACGACAGGGGTAACCCCACCCCTCCACTTT. Its translation is CASSTTGVTPPLHF.

This chain connects TRBV11-2 to TRBJ1-2; no firm D call. The CDR3 has 12 amino acids. The ends were cut back, 2 bases at V and 6 bases at J, with 7 bases in the middle. Germline CDR1 reads SGHAT; CDR2 reads FQNNGV. As DNA, the CDR3 is TGTGCCAGCAGCTTATCCGGGAATGGCTACACCTTC. This encodes CASSLSGNGYTF. The whole variable domain, filled in from reference TRBV11-2 and TRBJ1-2, reads EAGVAQSPRYKIIEKRQSVAFWCNPISGHATLYWYQQILGQGPKLLIQFQNNGVVDDSQLPKDRFSAERLKGVDSTLKIQPAKLEDSAVYLCASSLSGNGYTFGSGTRLTVV.

The gene calls are TRBV10-1 and TRBJ1-1; tentative D call: TRBD1 (6 bases). From germline, CDR1 is WNHNN and CDR2 SYGVQD (reference sequence). V lost 2 bases, J lost 3 bases, and 7 bases lay in between. The CDR3 is made up of 13 amino acids. In DNA form, the CDR3 reads TGCGCCAGCAGTGAGGAGGGGGACACTGAAGCTTTCTTT. It translates to CASSEEGDTEAFF.

The CDR3 DNA sequence: TGTGCCAGCAGTGGCGGTCCGGGGGGCTACGAGCAGTACTTC. This encodes CASSGGPGGYEQYF. The rearrangement joins TRBV6-1 to TRBJ2-7; TRBD2 agrees at 7 bases. The CDR3 sequence is 14 residues long. Germline V CDR1 and CDR2: MNHNS, SASEGT. With V trimmed by 4 bases and J by 3 bases, 6 bases remained unmatched.